These 31 T cell receptor beta chains came from one sample sequenced in a study of T-cell memory formation after mild COVID-19. TCRdb analysed the 5' RACE reads with MiXCR anew, one entry per CDR3 protein. Counted here are 350,000 to 450,000 distinct CDR3 sequences, approximately 15% occurring once; the ten biggest clones make up 22%. The sequenced sample consisted of PBMCs or a T cell subset sorted from them (not recorded which). The receptors come from a man younger than 35 who had mild COVID-19 (a few samples of this study predate the infection). Cell type and time point are not known.

This clonotype was picked up many times. The chain uses TRBV4-3 and TRBJ2-1; 9 nucleotides agree with TRBD2. The germline V gene has CDR1 LGHNA and CDR2 YSLEER. The junction had 6 bases not matched to a gene; V was cut back by 1 base and J by 8 bases. The CDR3 totals 15 residues. CDR3 protein: CASSQGSAGGYEQFF. The CDR3 DNA sequence: TGCGCCAGCAGCCAAGGCTCAGCGGGGGGTTATGAGCAGTTCTTC.

This clonotype was detected ten times or more. The gene calls are TRBV7-2 and TRBJ2-7; D is undetermined. V lost 4 bases and J lost 4, with 8 bases in between. The CDR3 extends over 12 amino acids. Germline assignment: CDR1 SGHTA and CDR2 FQGNSA. CDR3 region: CASSSRTYEQYF. The CDR3 nucleotides read TGTGCCAGCAGCTCCCGTACGTACGAGCAGTACTTC.

This clonotype was counted between two and nine times. The rearrangement joins TRBV3-1 to TRBJ2-3; 9 bases are shared with TRBD1. This CDR3 has 16 amino acids. The J segment lost 5 bases and the V segment lost 1 base, leaving 7 bases of the junction unmatched. From germline, CDR1 is LGHDT and CDR2 YNNKEL (reference sequence). CDR3 loop: CASSQGWTGVGDTQYF. The DNA of the CDR3 is TGTGCCAGCAGCCAAGGATGGACAGGGGTAGGAGATACGCAGTATTTT.

This clonotype has more than one count but fewer than ten. V gene TRBV7-2 combines with J gene TRBJ1-3, with D possibly being TRBD1 (5 bases). CDR3 length equals 15 residues. Trimming removed 5 bases at V and 0 bases at J, with 11 bases between. Germline lookup yields CDR1 SGHTA and CDR2 FQGNSA. CDR3 coding DNA: TGTGCCAGCAGCCGGGGACTGGGCTCTGGAAACACCATATATTTT. Protein: CASSRGLGSGNTIYF.

The chain combines TRBV19 with TRBJ1-2; 7 nucleotides align to TRBD1. Germline lookup yields CDR1 LNHDA and CDR2 SQIVND (reference sequence). CDR3 length: 16 amino acids. V was pared by 8 bases and J by 5 bases, with 17 bases of the junction left unmatched. The CDR3 DNA follows: TGTGCCAGTGGGGGCAATTCGGGACAGTGGGGATATGGCTACACCTTC. Translation: CASGGNSGQWGYGYTF.

This clonotype was detected only a few times. V gene TRBV9 combines with J gene TRBJ1-1; no clear D. The CDR3 extends over 12 amino acids. Germline V gives CDR1 SGDLS, CDR2 YYNGEE. The V end lost 4 bases, the J end lost 6 bases, and 10 bases lay between the germline ends. CDR3 DNA: TGTGCCAGCAGCCCGAGGACGGCTGAAGCTTTCTTT. Amino acid sequence: CASSPRTAEAFF. Looking up the rest from reference TRBV9 and TRBJ1-1 gives the full variable domain: DSGVTQTPKHLITATGQRVTLRCSPRSGDLSVYWYQQSLDQGLQFLIQYYNGEERAKGNILERFSAQQFPDLHSELNLSSLELGDSALYFCASSPRTAEAFFGQGTRLTVV.

This clonotype was seen only a few times. The chain carries TRBV5-1 and TRBJ2-3; 12 bases map to TRBD1. V was clipped by 2 bases and J by 10 bases; unmatched bases: 8. The CDR3 has 15 amino acids. Germline V gene data show CDR1 as SGHRS and CDR2 as YFSETQ. The CDR3 region is CASSFAGQGASAQYF. CDR3 coding DNA: TGCGCCAGCAGCTTCGCGGGACAGGGGGCTTCCGCGCAGTATTTT.

This clonotype occurred a few times. This chain links TRBV12-3 or TRBV12-4 with TRBJ2-3; 9 positions agree with TRBD2. This CDR3 has 20 amino acids. V dropped 2 bases and J dropped 4; count of bases not matched to a gene: 19. CDR3 protein: CASSLNFRFVGTSPADTQYF. In nucleotides, the CDR3 is TGTGCCAGCAGTTTAAATTTTCGTTTTGTGGGGACTAGCCCCGCAGATACGCAGTATTTT.

J is TRBJ2-2 and V is TRBV7-9; no definite D call. Germline V gene data show CDR1 as SEHNR and CDR2 as FQNEAQ (reference sequence). The CDR3 is 16 residues long. The V and J ends lost 1 base and 4 bases respectively, with 13 bases between them. The CDR3 DNA reads TGTGCCAGCAGCTTAGAACGGACCAAACGCACCGGGGAGCTGTTTTTT. It yields the protein CASSLERTKRTGELFF.

This clonotype was counted a few times. This sequence joins TRBV28 and TRBJ2-1, with 12 positions matching TRBD2. The CDR3 loop spans 15 amino acids. Germline assignment: CDR1 MDHEN and CDR2 SYDVKM. V shed 4 bases, J shed 6 bases, and the junction held 4 bases outside the gene matches. The CDR3 DNA is TGTGCCAGCAGTTACTCTAGCGGGGGGGCCAATGAGCAGTTCTTC. Translated, it gives CASSYSSGGANEQFF.

The table lists this clonotype with a few counts. This rearrangement joins TRBV4-2 to TRBJ2-5, with TRBD2 matching 9 bases. V was clipped by 8 bases and J by 5 bases; unmatched bases: 12. This CDR3 comprises 15 residues. CDR1 is LGHNA and CDR2 is YNFKEQ in the germline V gene. The CDR3 bases are TGTGCCAGCTCAGAGGCTAGCGGGGTATCGGAGACCCAGTACTTC. It translates to CASSEASGVSETQYF.

This clonotype came up a few times. The chain has TRBV5-1 and TRBJ1-2; the D gene is possibly TRBD1 (5 bases). CDR1 is SGHRS and CDR2 is YFSETQ in the germline V gene. This CDR3 contains 16 residues. V was cut by 0 bases and J by 4 bases, with 16 bases left in between. This CDR3 is CASSLGLGELPYGYTF. The CDR3 DNA reads as TGCGCCAGCAGCTTGGGACTGGGGGAACTTCCCTATGGCTACACCTTC.

This chain uses TRBV4-1 with TRBJ1-3, with D tentatively TRBD1 (5 bases). In germline, CDR1 is MGHRA, CDR2 YSYEKL. This CDR3 has 16 amino acids. Trimming shortened V by 11 bases and J by 1 base, and 21 bases separated the two germline ends. In DNA, the CDR3 is TGCGCCTCGGTAGGGGCACCTAACAAGTCTGGAAACACCATATATTTT. This codes for CASVGAPNKSGNTIYF.

This clonotype turned up a few times. The chain has TRBV20-1 and TRBJ1-2; D ambiguous. The CDR3 length is 14 residues. The V end was cut by 0 bases, the J end by 3 bases, with 11 bases between. Germline lookup yields CDR1 DFQATT and CDR2 SNEGSKA (reference sequence). This CDR3 is CSARDRQEDYGYTF. The CDR3 DNA sequence: TGCAGTGCTAGAGATCGTCAAGAAGACTATGGCTACACCTTC.

V is TRBV5-1 and J is TRBJ2-3, with a weak D call TRBD1 (5 bases). The V and J ends lost 7 bases and 2 bases respectively, with 14 bases between them. This CDR3 is 14 amino acids long. CDR1 and CDR2 (germline): SGHRS, YFSETQ. In DNA form, the CDR3 reads TGCGCCAGCGCCCCTGGTGGGGCCACAGATACGCAGTATTTT. Residues: CASAPGGATDTQYF. The full variable domain, completed using reference TRBV5-1 and TRBJ2-3, is KAGVTQTPRYLIKTRGQQVTLSCSPISGHRSVSWYQQTPGQGLQFLFEYFSETQRNKGNFPGRFSGRQFSNSRSEMNVSTLELGDSALYLCASAPGGATDTQYFGPGTRLTVL.

V is TRBV7-2 and J is TRBJ1-6; the match to TRBD1 covers 7 bases. This CDR3 contains 16 residues. The V gene's germline CDR1 is SGHTA and CDR2 FQGNSA. With 5 bases clipped from V and 4 bases from J, the junction kept 8 bases outside the gene matches. CDR3 sequence (DNA): TGTGCCAGCAGCCCCCAGGGGGGCCCATATAATTCACCCCTCCACTTT. As protein: CASSPQGGPYNSPLHF.

This chain joins TRBV28 and TRBJ2-1, with no clear D. Looked up from germline, CDR1 is MDHEN and CDR2 is SYDVKM. This CDR3 has 12 amino acids. Trimming removed 2 bases at V and 10 bases at J, with 9 bases between. The CDR3 DNA is TGTGCCAGCAGTTTAAGCCCGACAGAGCAGTTCTTC. This encodes CASSLSPTEQFF.

The rearrangement uses TRBV7-8 and TRBJ2-1, with 8 bases lining up with TRBD2. From germline, CDR1 is SGHVS and CDR2 FQNEAQ. With V trimmed by 6 bases and J by 8 bases, 12 bases remained unmatched. The CDR3 spans 15 residues. CDR3 sequence (DNA): TGTGCCAGCAGTTGGGGGACGGGACTAGACCATGAGCAGTTCTTC. It codes for CASSWGTGLDHEQFF.

This clonotype was detected a few times. The chain employs TRBV6-5 and TRBJ1-2; 8 nucleotides agree with TRBD1. CDR1 is MNHEY and CDR2 is SVGAGI in the germline V gene. Germline trimming cut 6 bases from V and 2 bases from J; bases unmatched to any gene: 8. This CDR3 contains 15 residues. For the CDR3, the DNA is TGTGCCAGCAGAAACCAGGGGGCAGGAAACTATGGCTACACCTTC. Its protein is CASRNQGAGNYGYTF.

The table lists this clonotype with a few counts. The V gene is TRBV6-5, the J gene TRBJ2-1, with unresolved D. This CDR3 region has 15 residues. Between the trimmed V and J ends, which lost 3 bases and 7 bases, there was a span of 16 bases. Germline V gives CDR1 MNHEY, CDR2 SVGAGI. CDR3 nucleotides: TGTGCCAGCAGTTATCAACCTAATGGACGAAATGAGCAGTTCTTC. Protein sequence: CASSYQPNGRNEQFF.

This clonotype showed up just a few times. This chain connects TRBV29-1 to TRBJ2-7; D is unclear. CDR1 and CDR2 from the germline V gene are SQVTM and ANQGSEA. The CDR3 runs 13 residues. Trimming removed 4 bases at V and 7 bases at J, with 17 bases between. CDR3: CSVGPTVSGEQYF. The CDR3 nucleotides are TGCAGCGTTGGGCCCACCGTGTCTGGGGAGCAGTACTTC.

This clonotype was detected only a few times. The V and J genes are TRBV29-1 and TRBJ2-3; D is undetermined. Trimming took off 4 bases at V and 4 bases at J, with 15 bases between the two ends. In germline, CDR1 is SQVTM, CDR2 ANQGSEA. This CDR3 is built from 14 residues. Here the CDR3 reads CSVASLNPSDTQYF. CDR3 bases: TGCAGCGTTGCATCTCTCAACCCTTCAGATACGCAGTATTTT.

This clonotype has at least ten counts. The rearrangement links TRBV20-1 to TRBJ2-7; D unclear. The CDR3 spans 13 residues. In germline, CDR1 is DFQATT, CDR2 SNEGSKA (reference sequence). V dropped 2 bases and J dropped 6 bases, with 14 bases sitting between them. CDR3 in DNA: TGCAGTGCTAGATCAGATGTTTTTAGCGAGCAGTACTTC. Its translation is CSARSDVFSEQYF.

This CDR3 is CASGQGKNSPLHF. CDR3 bases: TGCGCCAGCGGACAGGGAAAAAATTCACCCCTCCACTTT. The chain links TRBV5-1 to TRBJ1-6, with TRBD1 identical over 8 bases. Looked up from germline, CDR1 is SGHRS and CDR2 is YFSETQ. The CDR3 runs 13 residues. The V and J ends lost 7 bases and 7 bases, in that order; junction bases with no gene match: 4.

This clonotype was found a few times. The gene calls are TRBV10-3 and TRBJ2-5; TRBD2 matches at 7 bases. This CDR3 comprises 14 residues. V trimming: 2 bases; J trimming: 3 bases; junction bases outside the gene matches: 3. Germline V lookup: CDR1 ENHRY, CDR2 SYGVKD. The CDR3 loop is CAISESGGEETQYF. For the CDR3, the DNA is TGTGCCATCAGTGAGAGTGGGGGGGAAGAGACCCAGTACTTC.

This clonotype was recorded many times. This chain links TRBV7-9 with TRBJ1-1; 8 bases line up with TRBD1. After removal of 4 bases from V and 5 bases from J, the junction contained 6 bases not matched to a gene. This CDR3 contains 14 residues. The germline V gene has CDR1 SEHNR and CDR2 FQNEAQ (reference sequence). In DNA form, the CDR3 reads TGTGCCAGCAGCTCCTCAGGGGGCGGGACTGAAGCTTTCTTT. Its translation is CASSSSGGGTEAFF.

This rearrangement joins TRBV12-5 to TRBJ1-5; 10 bases agree with TRBD1. The CDR3 covers 12 residues. The junction had 7 bases not matched to a gene; V was cut back by 5 bases and J by 15 bases. Germline CDR1 is LGHNT and CDR2 is FRNRAP. CDR3 coding DNA: TGTGCTAGTGGTGGAGGGACAGGGGTTGTGCATTTT. It specifies CASGGGTGVVHF.

The rearrangement uses TRBV7-2 and TRBJ2-1, with TRBD2 matching 11 bases. The J segment lost 3 bases and the V segment lost 0 bases, leaving 1 base of the junction unmatched. This CDR3 region has 16 residues. Germline CDR1 reads SGHTA; CDR2 reads FQGNSA. The CDR3 spells CASSLATSGDYNEQFF. The CDR3 nucleotides read TGTGCCAGCAGCTTAGCGACTAGCGGGGACTACAATGAGCAGTTCTTC.

This clonotype was detected ten times or more. The chain has TRBV6-1 and TRBJ2-2; D unresolved. V lost 6 bases and J lost 0, with 11 bases in between. Germline loops: CDR1 MNHNS, CDR2 SASEGT. The CDR3 length is 15 residues. Here the CDR3 reads CASSQSEANTGELFF. The DNA for the CDR3 is TGTGCCAGCAGCCAGTCTGAAGCGAACACCGGGGAGCTGTTTTTT.

The chain recombines TRBV5-6 with TRBJ2-5; tentatively, D is TRBD1 (6 bases). The CDR3 has 14 residues. The germline V and J ends were trimmed by 2 bases and 5 bases, with 13 bases remaining between them. The V gene's germline CDR1 is SGHDT and CDR2 YYEEEE. For the CDR3, the DNA is TGTGCCAGCAGCTTACTTCCAGGGGTTGAGACCCAGTACTTC. It specifies CASSLLPGVETQYF.

This clonotype appeared a few times. The chain employs TRBV7-9 and TRBJ1-1, with a tentative D call TRBD1 (5 bases). The germline CDR1 and CDR2 sequences are SEHNR and FQNEAQ (reference sequence). V dropped 5 bases and J dropped 0 bases, with 13 bases sitting between them. CDR3 length: 15 residues. CDR3 coding DNA: TGTGCCAGCAGCATAGGGGACCCAATGAACACTGAAGCTTTCTTT. Translating gives CASSIGDPMNTEAFF.